The source of this T cell receptor (beta chain) is a study of T-cell memory formation after mild COVID-19. General study points: Memory sampled before infection contained some responding clones, suggesting cross-reactive memory joined. Of the contracting clones, CD4+ ones lay mainly in CM and EM, and CD8+ ones in EMRA.

With constant-segment primers, 5'RACE yielded cDNA libraries of TCR alpha and TCR beta that carried sample barcodes and UMIs. TCRdb reprocessed the 5' RACE reads via MiXCR and lists one record per CDR3 protein. The data contain 140,000 to 150,000 distinct CDR3 sequences, about 5.7% of them seen just once; the ten biggest clones take up about 2%. Losses at the gene ends were 2 bases for V and 5 bases for J; bases not matched to a gene: 10. Germline V CDR1 and CDR2: SGHTA, FQGNSA. The CDR3 sequence is 17 residues long. Details on this clonotype: Its antigen is as yet unknown.

The sequence came from an adult woman who had mild COVID-19 (a few samples of this study predate the infection). Cell type and time point are not known. The source material was PBMCs or a T cell subset sorted from them (not recorded which). This rearrangement joins TRBV7-2 to TRBJ2-5, with 11 bases that match TRBD2. The CDR3 sequence is CASSLSLRLAGMETQYF. CDR3 DNA sequence: TGTGCCAGCAGCTTATCCCTAAGACTAGCGGGAATGGAGACCCAGTACTTC.